This T cell receptor beta chain was profiled in a study of cytomegalovirus exposure and HLA in healthy donors. V gave up 4 bases and J gave up 7 bases; unmatched junction bases: 13. The CDR3 loop spans 15 amino acids. CDR1 and CDR2 from the germline V gene are SGDLS and YYNGEE. The PCR was carried out with 60 Vbeta primers and 13 Jbeta primers. TCRdb's copy holds only in-frame clones and misses some; the assay was immunoSEQ multiplex PCR. Here the sample spans some 120,000 clones, about 80% being singletons. This TCR was recovered from a man aged 18 to 30 in good health and CMV-seronegative. The rearrangement links TRBV9 to TRBJ2-5, with TRBD2 matching 7 bases. Input material: PBMCs. CDR3 coding DNA: TGTGCCAGCAGCCCGGCCGGGGGGTTATCGGGGACCCAGTACTTC. Amino acid sequence: CASSPAGGLSGTQYF.